The 17 T cell receptor beta chains below were found in one sample sequenced in a study of human T cells and chemical hapten exposure. MiXCR, run by TCRdb on the RACE reads, gives a single entry per CDR3 protein. This table has fewer than 50,000 distinct CDR3 sequences, around 3.6% appearing once. Time point noted: healthy volunteer bleed at 6 weeks. Before extraction, the whole blood was not fractionated, and total RNA was taken from it. Specimen: whole blood. These receptors were collected from a human donor in good health. Some clones in this sample may be carry-over from other donors' samples.

The chain links TRBV12-3 or TRBV12-4 to TRBJ2-3; 10 bases match TRBD2. This CDR3 is built from 17 residues. The ends lost 5 bases at V and 7 bases at J; junction bases unmatched: 15. This CDR3 reads CASSRKTSGTVGNTQYF. For the CDR3, the DNA is TGTGCCAGCAGTAGGAAAACTAGCGGGACAGTGGGTAATACGCAGTATTTT.

The sample holds many counts of this clonotype. This sequence joins TRBV29-1 and TRBJ2-5, with D uncertain. CDR1 is SQVTM, CDR2 ANQGSEA, per germline. V shed 5 bases and J shed 1 base, with 8 bases lying between them. CDR3 length: 12 residues. This CDR3 reads CSVSGPQETQYF. CDR3 sequence (DNA): TGCAGCGTTTCAGGACCCCAAGAGACCCAGTACTTC.

Only a few counts were recorded for this clonotype. V and J are TRBV28 and TRBJ2-4; perhaps TRBD1 as D (5 bases). The ends were cut back, 6 bases at V and 3 bases at J, with 12 bases in the middle. Looked up from germline, CDR1 is MDHEN and CDR2 is SYDVKM. CDR3 length: 14 amino acids. CDR3 protein: CASSPWGGKNIQYF. The CDR3 nucleotides read TGTGCCAGCAGCCCCTGGGGCGGCAAAAACATTCAGTACTTC.

This clonotype was recorded at least ten times. The chain carries TRBV7-8 and TRBJ2-7, with D tentatively TRBD2 (5 bases). The germline V gene has CDR1 SGHVS and CDR2 FQNEAQ. V was pared by 8 bases and J by 2 bases, with 10 bases between. CDR3 length equals 12 residues. The CDR3 nucleotides are TGTGCCAGCGGCGCCGGGACCTACGAGCAGTACTTC. This translates into CASGAGTYEQYF.

The chain carries TRBV29-1 and TRBJ2-2, with D unclear. The CDR3 sequence is 13 residues long. V dropped 4 bases and J dropped 6 bases, with 12 bases sitting between them. Germline V gene data show CDR1 as SQVTM and CDR2 as ANQGSEA. This CDR3 reads CSVVSPQSGELFF. The CDR3 nucleotides are TGCAGCGTTGTTAGTCCCCAGTCCGGGGAGCTGTTTTTT.

The sample holds many counts of this clonotype. V and J are TRBV12-3 or TRBV12-4 and TRBJ1-5; tentatively, D is TRBD1 (6 bases). The V end was cut by 2 bases, the J end by 6 bases, with 11 bases between. This CDR3 has 14 amino acids. CDR3 in amino acids: CASSLRRTVQPQHF. The CDR3 DNA sequence: TGTGCCAGCAGTTTAAGACGGACAGTTCAGCCCCAGCATTTT.

The CDR3 is CASSFISGANVLTF. DNA of the CDR3: TGTGCCAGCAGTTTCATCTCTGGGGCCAACGTCCTGACTTTC. The chain combines TRBV28 with TRBJ2-6; D gene unclear. The CDR3 loop spans 14 amino acids. The germline V and J ends were trimmed by 3 bases and 0 bases, with 3 bases remaining between them. Germline V gene data show CDR1 as MDHEN and CDR2 as SYDVKM.

This clonotype was observed at least ten times. The chain employs TRBV12-3 or TRBV12-4 and TRBJ2-1, with 8 bases that match TRBD2. CDR3 length equals 14 residues. Trimming took 3 bases from V and 7 from J; bases not matched to a gene: 5. CDR3 sequence reads: CASSFGGGTNEQFF. CDR3 bases: TGTGCCAGCAGTTTCGGGGGGGGCACGAATGAGCAGTTCTTC.

This clonotype was counted at least ten times. The CDR3 DNA reads as TGCGCCAGCAGCTTGGGGGACAGGGAAAAAGCTTTCTTT. This codes for CASSLGDREKAFF. The J gene is TRBJ1-1, the V gene TRBV5-1; TRBD1 matches at 9 bases. The germline gives CDR1 SGHRS, CDR2 YFSETQ. The V segment lost 0 bases and the J segment 9 bases; nucleotides outside the gene matches: 3. The CDR3 has 13 amino acids. Complete variable domain (other parts from reference TRBV5-1 and TRBJ1-1): KAGVTQTPRYLIKTRGQQVTLSCSPISGHRSVSWYQQTPGQGLQFLFEYFSETQRNKGNFPGRFSGRQFSNSRSEMNVSTLELGDSALYLCASSLGDREKAFFGQGTRLTVV.

This clonotype appeared many times. V usage is TRBV27 and J usage is TRBJ1-1; D is unresolved. In germline, CDR1 is MNHEY, CDR2 SMNVEV (reference sequence). The CDR3 loop spans 12 amino acids. With 2 bases removed from V and 11 bases from J, the gap between germline ends came to 12 bases. The CDR3 sequence: CASSLGSGPAFF. The CDR3 nucleotides read TGTGCCAGCAGTTTAGGGAGTGGCCCGGCTTTCTTT.

This clonotype showed up many times. At one of its ends the junction is not consistent with the germline gene, which may arise from a read error. The chain employs TRBV7-7 and TRBJ2-3, with TRBD2 identical over 14 bases. This CDR3 has 17 amino acids. In germline, CDR1 is SSHAT, CDR2 FNYEAQ (reference sequence). CDR3 sequence reads: CASSLGAGLAGADTQYF. CDR3 bases: TGTGCTAGCAGCCTTGGTGCGGGACTAGCGGGAGCAGATACGCAGTATTTT.

A word on this clonotype: This clone may be a read error of a much larger clone one base away. The chain employs TRBV13 and TRBJ1-2, with 7 bases lining up with TRBD1. The CDR3 is made up of 14 amino acids. Germline loops: CDR1 PRHDT, CDR2 FYEKMQ (reference sequence). This CDR3 reads CASSLGDTGDGYTF. The CDR3 nucleotides are TGTGCCAGCAGCCTAGGGGATACAGGGGATGGCTACACCTTC.

Ten or more counts support this clonotype. CDR3 loop: CASSFRSNQPQHF. The CDR3 nucleotides read TGTGCCAGCAGTTTTAGGAGCAATCAGCCCCAGCATTTT. The chain employs TRBV12-3 or TRBV12-4 and TRBJ1-5; D not certain. The CDR3 spans 13 residues. V was pared by 3 bases and J by 1 base, with 4 bases between.

This clonotype was detected many times. The chain combines TRBV2 with TRBJ2-2, with TRBD2 matching over 11 bases. Germline CDR1 and CDR2: SNHLY and FYNNEI. The V gene end was trimmed by 6 bases and the J gene end by 6 bases; junction bases not matched to a gene: 6. The CDR3 loop spans 15 amino acids. In nucleotides, the CDR3 is TGTGCCAGCAGCCGTAGCGGGAGGGCCGCCGGGGAGCTGTTTTTT. Translating it yields CASSRSGRAAGELFF.

At least ten counts were recorded for this clonotype. V and J are TRBV10-3 and TRBJ1-3; perhaps TRBD1 as D (5 bases). This CDR3 contains 18 residues. The ends were cut back, 4 bases at V and 0 bases at J, with 19 bases in the middle. CDR1 is ENHRY, CDR2 SYGVKD, per germline. The DNA of the CDR3 is TGTGCCATCAGTGGGACCGGGACGCAGAAGAGCTCTGGAAACACCATATATTTT. Protein product: CAISGTGTQKSSGNTIYF.

This clonotype has at least ten counts. This chain uses TRBV14 with TRBJ2-7; the D is unclear. V lost 1 base and J lost 3, with 4 bases in between. The CDR3 loop spans 12 amino acids. CDR1 SGHDN and CDR2 FVKESK come from the germline V gene. Here the CDR3 DNA reads TGTGCCAGCAGCCAAGTGGTCTACGAGCAGTACTTC. Translated: CASSQVVYEQYF.

This clonotype was seen many times. The genes are TRBV28 and TRBJ2-6, with D perhaps being TRBD1 or TRBD2 (5 bases each). This CDR3 region has 17 residues. V dropped 5 bases and J dropped 4 bases, with 18 bases sitting between them. Germline V lookup: CDR1 MDHEN, CDR2 SYDVKM. This chain's CDR3 is CASSGSGTPRGANVLTF. The CDR3, as DNA: TGTGCCAGCAGTGGGTCCGGGACCCCCAGGGGGGCCAACGTCCTGACTTTC.